This TCR beta chain was observed in a study of metastatic and nonmetastatic thyroid tumors. Study-level background: Comparative analysis of repertoires was undertaken across blood and tumor or nodule tissue obtained from malignant and benign thyroid patients.

Thyroid surgery was performed in patients who had received no treatment beforehand. Study outcomes and limitations: Significantly greater TCR beta diversity was reportedly found in malignant thyroid tumors than in benign nodules (in blood and tumor).

Original methodology: Across clinicopathological groups, CDR3 differences served as the basis for building a distant-metastasis classifier for papillary thyroid cancer. TCRdb re-processed the PCR reads through MiXCR. The authors' filters were not applied to this entry. This table holds some 90,000 clones, around 7.8% found once. This CDR3 has 13 residues. Per germline, CDR1 MNHNS and CDR2 SASEGT. Trimming took 7 bases from V and 7 from J; bases not matched to a gene: 5. This clone was counted at least ten times. As yet, its antigen is unknown. The sequence was obtained from a female donor with papillary thyroid cancer or a benign thyroid nodule (not recorded which). Some clones in this sample may be carry-over from other donors' samples. The chain employs TRBV6-1 and TRBJ2-4, with TRBD1 matching over 9 bases. What was sequenced was blood. This CDR3 reads CASTGQGQNIQYF. The CDR3 DNA is TGTGCCAGCACCGGACAGGGGCAGAACATTCAGTACTTC.